These T cell receptor beta chains were read from a single sample in a study of blood T cell repertoires in COVID-19. Profiled with immunoSEQ multiplex PCR; TCRdb holds only in-frame clones, not every one. The sample carries 400,000 to 450,000 clones, 86% recorded once. The sample was peripheral blood. All receptors derive from a woman in her 30s with active or convalescent COVID-19. Both conserved end residues are part of each CDR3. D genes are given only for firm matches. The size entry is marked missing in some rows and otherwise reads once, few, many or a size class.

J	V	size	D	DNA	CDR3
TRBJ2-7	TRBV7-9	few	NA	TGTGCCAGCAGCTTAGGGGGTGACAGGTTCTCCTACGAGCAGTACTTC	CASSLGGDRFSYEQYF
TRBJ2-3	TRBV2	NA	NA	TGTGCCAGCAGTGGAGCGCTACCCACAGATACGCAGTATTTT	CASSGALPTDTQYF
TRBJ1-4	TRBV6-6	NA	NA	TGTGCCAGCAGTTTCGCGATTAATGAAAAACTGTTTTTT	CASSFAINEKLFF
TRBJ1-5	TRBV5-1	NA	NA	TGCGCCAGCAGCCCGGAGGGCAATCAGCCCCAGCATTTT	CASSPEGNQPQHF
TRBJ1-1	TRBV9	NA	NA	TGTGCCAGCAGCGTAGAGTGGGGGGGTTCGGCTGAAGCTTTCTTT	CASSVEWGGSAEAFF
TRBJ2-7	TRBV6-5	NA	NA	TGTGCCAGCAGTAAGGGACACTACGAGCAGTACTTC	CASSKGHYEQYF
TRBJ2-7	TRBV20-1	NA	TRBD2	TGCAGTGCTAGTTCCAGCGGGAGGGTCTACGAGCAGTACTTC	CSASSSGRVYEQYF
TRBJ1-3	TRBV5-6	NA	NA	TGTGCCAGCAGCCTCGGTTATGGAAACACCATATATTTT	CASSLGYGNTIYF
TRBJ2-7	TRBV5-1	NA	TRBD2	TGCGCCAGCAGCTTGGGACTAGCGGGATACTCCTACGAGCAGTACTTC	CASSLGLAGYSYEQYF
TRBJ2-7	TRBV27	NA	TRBD2	TGTGCCAGCAGTCCGAACCCCGGGACTAGCGGGAGGAGCTACGAGCAGTACTTC	CASSPNPGTSGRSYEQYF
TRBJ2-1	TRBV29-1	few	TRBD2	TGCAGCGTTGAGCGCGGGGGGGCCGGCAATGAGCAGTTCTTC	CSVERGGAGNEQFF
TRBJ2-1	TRBV5-6	NA	NA	TGTGCCAGCAGCTTGGGGACGCGGGGCCATGAGCAGTTCTTC	CASSLGTRGHEQFF
TRBJ2-7	TRBV19	NA	NA	TGTGCCAGTAGTATTGGAGCCCACGAGCAGTACTTC	CASSIGAHEQYF
TRBJ2-7	TRBV11-2	NA	TRBD2	TGTGCCAGCAGCTTACGGGGTAGCGGGGGGAGCTACGAGCAGTACTTC	CASSLRGSGGSYEQYF
TRBJ1-2	TRBV7-9	NA	NA	TGTGCCAGCAGCTCAGGGGCAGGTCCCTACGCCTCTTATGGCTACACCTTC	CASSSGAGPYASYGYTF
TRBJ2-1	TRBV10-3	NA	TRBD2	TGTGCCATCAGTGAGTCACCGGCGGGAGGTAACCGTGAGCAGTTCTTC	CAISESPAGGNREQFF
TRBJ1-2	TRBV19	NA	NA	TGTGCCAGTAGTATCTCCAGCTATGGCTACACCTTC	CASSISSYGYTF
TRBJ1-1	TRBV18	few	TRBD1	TGTGCCAGCTCGCAGGGGGGCAGGGTGGGAGTTGTCACTGAAGCTTTCTTT	CASSQGGRVGVVTEAFF
TRBJ1-1	TRBV27	NA	NA	TGTGCCAGCAGATCCGGGAGGGAAGCTTTCTTT	CASRSGREAFF
TRBJ1-5	TRBV5-6	NA	NA	TGTGCCAGCAGCTCCCGGGGAATGGGTCAGCCCCAGCATTTT	CASSSRGMGQPQHF
TRBJ1-1	TRBV27	NA	NA	TGTGCCAGCAGTTATAACCCAGGGAGGACTGAAGCTTTCTTT	CASSYNPGRTEAFF
TRBJ2-1	TRBV14	NA	TRBD2	TGTGCCAGCAGCCCTAGCGGGAGCTACTACAATGAGCAGTTCTTC	CASSPSGSYYNEQFF
TRBJ2-3	TRBV27	NA	TRBD2	TGTGCCAGCAGTTTCCGGACTAGCGGGAGAGGCACAGATACGCAGTATTTT	CASSFRTSGRGTDTQYF
TRBJ2-1	TRBV5-1	NA	NA	TGCGCCAGCAGCTTTGGTATCAACCAGGTTTACAATGAGCAGTTCTTC	CASSFGINQVYNEQFF
TRBJ2-1	TRBV25-1	NA	TRBD2	TGTGCCAGCAGTGAATCTGTAGCGGGACTTTACAATGAGCAGTTCTTC	CASSESVAGLYNEQFF
TRBJ2-7	TRBV5-8	NA	NA	TGTGCCAGCAGCTTGGCGCCAGGGAACTACGAGCAGTACTTC	CASSLAPGNYEQYF
TRBJ1-1	TRBV4-1	NA	NA	TGCGCCAGCAGCCAAGCTTACGGTAACACTGAAGCTTTCTTT	CASSQAYGNTEAFF
TRBJ2-5	TRBV6-5	once	NA	TGTGCCAGCAGTTACTCGCCCTTGCGTGAAGAGACCCAGTACTTC	CASSYSPLREETQYF
TRBJ2-7	TRBV19	once	NA	TGTGCCAGTAGTATAGAGGGGAGATACGAGCAGTACTTC	CASSIEGRYEQYF
TRBJ1-5	TRBV10-3	NA	NA	TGTGCCATCAGCCCGGGACAAAGCAATCAGCCCCAGCATTTT	CAISPGQSNQPQHF
TRBJ1-1	TRBV19	NA	NA	TGTGCCAGTAGCGAAAGACAAACGAACACTGAAGCTTTCTTT	CASSERQTNTEAFF
TRBJ2-7	TRBV4-2	NA	TRBD2	TGTGCCAGCAGCCAGCGGGAGCGCGTGTACGAGCAGTACTTC	CASSQRERVYEQYF
TRBJ2-3	TRBV6-5	NA	NA	TGTGCCAGCAGACAAACCAGCGAAACGGGGCAGTATTTT	CASRQTSETGQYF
TRBJ1-1	TRBV29-1	NA	NA	TGCAGCGTTGGGGAGATGCCCACTGAAGCTTTCTTT	CSVGEMPTEAFF
TRBJ2-1	TRBV4-1	NA	TRBD2	TGCGCCAGCAGCCCCTGGACTAGCGGGGACAATGAGCAGTTCTTC	CASSPWTSGDNEQFF
TRBJ2-7	TRBV7-4	NA	NA	TGTGCCAGCAACAGGGTGTACGAGCAGTACTTC	CASNRVYEQYF
TRBJ2-3	TRBV15	NA	NA	TGTGCCACCAGCAGAGTTCCTTCCCCTCTCACAGATACGCAGTATTTT	CATSRVPSPLTDTQYF
TRBJ1-1	TRBV7-2	NA	TRBD1	TGTGCCAGCAGCTTAGTTAGGACAGGGGGATCTGAAGCTTTCTTT	CASSLVRTGGSEAFF
TRBJ2-1	TRBV13	NA	NA	TGTGCCAGCTCGCCCGGGCGGGATTTCTCCTACAATGAGCAGTTCTTC	CASSPGRDFSYNEQFF
TRBJ2-3	TRBV5-4	NA	NA	TGTGCCAGCACTAGAGGGGGGGTAAGCACAGATACGCAGTATTTT	CASTRGGVSTDTQYF
TRBJ2-5	TRBV18	NA	TRBD1	TGTGCCAGCGCGGGGACAGGGGGCCAAGAGACCCAGTACTTC	CASAGTGGQETQYF
TRBJ2-7	TRBV6-4	NA	TRBD2	TGTGCCAGCGCCGAAGTCCCTAGCGGGGGCTACGAGCAGTACTTC	CASAEVPSGGYEQYF
TRBJ2-2	TRBV11-3	NA	TRBD1	TGTGCCAGCAGCTCCGGACAGGGGAACACCGGGGAGCTGTTTTTT	CASSSGQGNTGELFF
TRBJ2-2	TRBV24-1	NA	NA	TGTGCCACCAGTGATTCGATGACAGCCACCGGGGAGCTGTTTTTT	CATSDSMTATGELFF
TRBJ1-2	TRBV29-1	NA	TRBD1	TGCAGCGCTACGACCGGGACAGGAGCTAACTATGGCTACACCTTC	CSATTGTGANYGYTF
TRBJ1-6	TRBV6-4	NA	NA	TGTGCCAGCAGCTCCGGGACGGGGGTAGATTCACCCCTCCACTTT	CASSSGTGVDSPLHF
TRBJ2-2	TRBV19	NA	NA	TGTGCCAGTAGTAACTCACAGGTAACCTCGAACACCGGGGAGCTGTTTTTT	CASSNSQVTSNTGELFF
TRBJ2-7	TRBV3-1/TRBV3-2	NA	TRBD1	TGTGCCAGCAGTCTGGGGACAGGGATCCTTTCCTACGAGCAGTACTTC	CASSLGTGILSYEQYF
TRBJ1-1	TRBV19	NA	NA	TGTGCCAGTGCCCCCCGCGGAGACGGCACTGAAGCTTTCTTT	CASAPRGDGTEAFF
TRBJ2-1	TRBV11-3	NA	NA	TGTGCCAGCAGCTCGGGGGATAGCTCCTACAATGAGCAGTTCTTC	CASSSGDSSYNEQFF
TRBJ1-1	TRBV4-1	NA	TRBD1	TGCGCCAGCAGCCCGTCCGGGACAGGAAACATGAACACTGAAGCTTTCTTT	CASSPSGTGNMNTEAFF
TRBJ1-1	TRBV27	NA	NA	TGTGCCAGCAGTGTAATGCAGGGTGGGAACACTGAAGCTTTCTTT	CASSVMQGGNTEAFF
TRBJ1-6	TRBV6-5	few	TRBD1	TGTGCCAGCAGAGCACCGGGACAGACTTCACCCCTCCACTTT	CASRAPGQTSPLHF
TRBJ1-5	TRBV6-1	NA	NA	TGTGCCAGCAGTGAAAATTCGTGGCAAAGCAATCAGCCCCAGCATTTT	CASSENSWQSNQPQHF
TRBJ2-1	TRBV19	NA	TRBD2	TGTGCCAGTAGGACTAGCCTCTACAATGAGCAGTTCTTC	CASRTSLYNEQFF
TRBJ1-2	TRBV18	NA	NA	TGTGCCAGCTCACCTCCAGGTTTTTCTAACTATGGCTACACCTTC	CASSPPGFSNYGYTF
TRBJ1-2	TRBV27	NA	NA	TGTGCCAGCAGTTTAAATGGTCCGGACAGCTACTATGGCTACACCTTC	CASSLNGPDSYYGYTF